The present entry profiles one TCR beta chain with its context. The use of a sample-barcoded 5' primer and a J-beta primer mix characterized a second PCR of 7 to 11 cycles. TCRdb passed the 5' RACE reads through MiXCR, listing each CDR3 protein once. The sample lists about 1.4 million distinct CDR3 sequences, almost 60% occurring once. The entry originates in a study of blood T cells in healthy people across ages. The sequenced sample was blood. The clonotype was recovered from a man between 18 and 35 years old in good health.

CDR3: CSARDLISTDTQYF. As DNA, the CDR3 is TGCAGTGCTAGAGATCTTATTAGCACAGATACGCAGTATTTT. The V gene is TRBV20-1, the J gene TRBJ2-3; D remains unclear. Germline assignment: CDR1 DFQATT and CDR2 SNEGSKA (reference sequence). The CDR3 covers 14 residues. The V gene lost 0 bases and the J gene lost 0 bases, with 7 bases spanning the gap.